The entry that follows covers one TCR beta chain sequence. The sample comes from a study of shared clonotypes between healthy human individuals. The overall study: Those who served as donors were a couple of women and a few men between the ages of 18 and 49.

All donors were Caucasian adults living in Nashville, Tennessee. Genomic DNA belonging to each subset was distributed in equal measure over several immunoSEQ plates. The authors' processing: Junction-only sequences produced by ImmunoSEQ had no quality scores, so filtering differed. Produced via immunoSEQ multiplex PCR; TCRdb's table is partial and in-frame only. The V and J calls and clone size were taken over from that table, and D and trimming were inferred from the DNA. Of 2 million to 2.5 million clones in the sample, roughly 93% were seen once. V lost 2 bases to trimming and J lost 4 bases; unmatched junction nucleotides: 8. The germline V gene encodes CDR1 ENHRY and CDR2 SYGVKD. The CDR3 has 16 amino acids.

V gene TRBV10-3 combines with J gene TRBJ1-2; 9 bases are shared with TRBD1. The TCR was taken from a man between 18 and 35 years old in good health. Some clones in this sample may be carry-over from other donors' samples. Sequences were obtained from naive CD4+ T cells from PBMCs. As to subset: CD45RA+ positively selected. CDR3: CAISEGGQGQLYGYTF. The CDR3 DNA follows: TGTGCCATCAGTGAGGGGGGACAGGGCCAACTCTATGGCTACACCTTC.